A single sample gave rise to the 24 T cell receptor beta chains below, sequenced in a study of regulatory dendritic cells for organ transplantation. Clones were read by immunoSEQ multiplex PCR, and TCRdb kept only the in-frame ones, dropping some. The sample consists of 5,500 to 6,500 clones, around 65% of them appearing once. Sequencing input: memory CD8+ T cells from blood. Subset noted: CD45RO+ memory T cells. These receptors were obtained from a human donor in good health.

The chain links TRBV7-8 to TRBJ2-7; 7 nucleotides agree with TRBD1. Germline CDR1 reads SGHVS; CDR2 reads FQNEAQ. J was trimmed by 2 bases and V by 5 bases; bases with no gene match: 12. The CDR3 sequence is 16 residues long. CDR3 region: CASSPLRDQGAYEQYF. The CDR3, as DNA: TGTGCCAGCAGCCCCCTCCGGGACCAGGGGGCCTACGAGCAGTACTTC.

The V gene is TRBV4-2, the J gene TRBJ2-1, with unresolved D. The V gene lost 1 base and the J gene lost 5 bases, with 6 bases spanning the gap. The germline V gene has CDR1 LGHNA and CDR2 YNFKEQ. This CDR3 spans 13 amino acids. The CDR3 coding sequence is TGTGCCAGCAGCCAAGCTCTTGACAATGAGCAGTTCTTC. Its translation is CASSQALDNEQFF.

The V gene is TRBV9, the J gene TRBJ1-2; TRBD1 matches at 7 bases. This CDR3 spans 16 amino acids. V trimming: 3 bases; J trimming: 0 bases; junction bases outside the gene matches: 8. Looked up from germline, CDR1 is SGDLS and CDR2 is YYNGEE. CDR3 protein: CASSDNTGVANYGYTF. CDR3 coding DNA: TGTGCCAGCAGCGATAATACAGGGGTCGCTAACTATGGCTACACCTTC.

The genes are TRBV7-9 and TRBJ2-5; TRBD1 agrees at 8 bases. With 3 bases clipped from V and 5 bases from J, the junction kept 8 bases outside the gene matches. The CDR3 runs 15 residues. CDR1 SEHNR and CDR2 FQNEAQ come from the germline V gene (reference sequence). CDR3: CASSLMTGATETQYF. CDR3 coding DNA: TGTGCCAGCAGCTTGATGACAGGGGCTACGGAGACCCAGTACTTC.

The gene calls are TRBV12-5 and TRBJ2-2; 8 nucleotides agree with TRBD2. The CDR3 extends over 19 amino acids. Germline V gives CDR1 LGHNT, CDR2 FRNRAP. Losses at the gene ends were 0 bases for V and 3 bases for J; bases not matched to a gene: 12. The CDR3 DNA reads TGTGCTAGTGGTTTGGTATTGGAGACAAGCGGGGGCGACACCGGGGAGCTGTTTTTT. This encodes CASGLVLETSGGDTGELFF.

This rearrangement joins TRBV4-1 to TRBJ2-7; 10 bases fit TRBD1. The J segment lost 5 bases and the V segment lost 4 bases, leaving 5 bases of the junction unmatched. The CDR3 consists of 14 residues. Germline V gene sequence: CDR1 MGHRA, CDR2 YSYEKL. For the CDR3, the DNA is TGCGCCAGCAGCCTAGGGACAGGGGACCACGAGCAGTACTTC. This translates into CASSLGTGDHEQYF.

The chain couples TRBV27 to TRBJ2-7; D may be TRBD1 (5 bases). V was clipped by 11 bases and J by 3 bases, with 14 bases between them. The CDR3 consists of 12 residues. CDR1 is MNHEY and CDR2 is SMNVEV in the germline V gene (reference sequence). The CDR3 loop is CASQGPGYEQYF. DNA for the CDR3: TGTGCCTCCCAGGGTCCGGGCTACGAGCAGTACTTC.

V is TRBV15 and J is TRBJ2-7, with a tentative D call TRBD1 (6 bases). The CDR3 length is 15 residues. From germline, CDR1 is LNHNV and CDR2 YYDKDF (reference sequence). V lost 0 bases to trimming and J lost 0 bases, with 9 bases between them. CDR3 loop: CATSRDGGSSYEQYF. CDR3 bases: TGTGCCACCAGCAGAGATGGGGGCAGCTCCTACGAGCAGTACTTC.

The rearrangement joins TRBV6-5 to TRBJ2-2, with 7 positions matching TRBD2. V lost 5 bases and J lost 6; bases outside the gene matches: 6. This CDR3 is 14 amino acids long. CDR1 and CDR2 (germline): MNHEY, SVGAGI. The CDR3 nucleotides read TGTGCCAGCAGTGATGGGGAGGGCTCCGGGGAGCTGTTTTTT. Translating it yields CASSDGEGSGELFF.

The rearrangement joins TRBV13 to TRBJ2-2, with a weak D call TRBD2 (5 bases). The CDR3 is 15 amino acids. Between the trimmed V and J ends, which lost 5 bases and 4 bases, there was a span of 14 bases. Germline lookup yields CDR1 PRHDT and CDR2 FYEKMQ (reference sequence). The CDR3 coding sequence is TGTGCCAGCAGCCCAACGGGATCCCCCACCGGGGAGCTGTTTTTT. Protein product: CASSPTGSPTGELFF.

The V call is TRBV9, the J call TRBJ1-2, with unresolved D. The CDR3 runs to 13 residues. From germline, CDR1 is SGDLS and CDR2 YYNGEE. Trimming stripped 3 bases from V and 8 bases from J, with 14 bases between. Written as DNA, the CDR3 is TGTGCCAGCAGCGCCGGGTATCCCGAGGGCTACACCTTC. Encoded protein: CASSAGYPEGYTF.

This clone turned up a few times. The rearrangement uses TRBV6-1 and TRBJ2-7; TRBD2 matches at 7 bases. The CDR3 length is 14 residues. V shed 1 base, J shed 0 bases, and the junction held 0 bases outside the gene matches. Germline loops: CDR1 MNHNS, CDR2 SASEGT. DNA for the CDR3: TGTGCCAGCAGTGAAGGGACTAGCTCCTACGAGCAGTACTTC. Its protein product is CASSEGTSSYEQYF.

This sequence joins TRBV4-1 and TRBJ2-7, with a possible D match to TRBD2 (5 bases). The germline V gene encodes CDR1 MGHRA and CDR2 YSYEKL. The CDR3 loop spans 12 amino acids. Trimming removed 4 bases at V and 5 bases at J, with 9 bases between. CDR3: CASSLLGDEQYF. The CDR3 DNA follows: TGCGCCAGCAGCCTTCTGGGAGACGAGCAGTACTTC.

This clone was seen a handful of times. The chain combines TRBV7-9 with TRBJ2-1; the D gene is possibly TRBD1 (6 bases). This CDR3 has 16 amino acids. Looked up from germline, CDR1 is SEHNR and CDR2 is FQNEAQ (reference sequence). V lost 5 bases to trimming and J lost 4 bases, with 18 bases between them. The CDR3 DNA is TGTGCCAGCAGCCCCAGACAGGAGACCATATACAATGAGCAGTTCTTC. Translation gives CASSPRQETIYNEQFF.

As DNA, the CDR3 is TGTGCCAGCAGCTCGCCGGGACAGGGGGCCACCGGGGAGCTGTTTTTT. Residues: CASSSPGQGATGELFF. This sequence joins TRBV7-9 and TRBJ2-2, with 12 bases identical to TRBD1. V shed 4 bases, J shed 4 bases, and the junction held 4 bases outside the gene matches. The CDR3 runs to 16 residues. Germline V gives CDR1 SEHNR, CDR2 FQNEAQ (reference sequence).

Details on this clone: The sample holds other DNA sequences that translate to the same CDR3. This CDR3 is CASSQLAGGGNEQFF. CDR3 DNA: TGCGCCAGCAGCCAACTAGCGGGGGGAGGCAATGAGCAGTTCTTC. The chain is built from TRBV4-1 and TRBJ2-1; 11 nucleotides align to TRBD2. The CDR3 spans 15 residues. V trimming: 2 bases; J trimming: 6 bases; junction bases outside the gene matches: 3. Germline values: CDR1 MGHRA, CDR2 YSYEKL.

This clone is judged medium-sized. The genes are TRBV27 and TRBJ2-7; 7 nucleotides align to TRBD1. The CDR3 runs to 15 residues. The germline V gene encodes CDR1 MNHEY and CDR2 SMNVEV (reference sequence). Trimming cost V 0 bases and J 3 bases; bases outside gene matches: 5. DNA for the CDR3: TGTGCCAGCAGTTTATCAGGCAGGGGGTTCTACGAGCAGTACTTC. Translating gives CASSLSGRGFYEQYF.

The rearrangement links TRBV5-8 to TRBJ1-5; perhaps TRBD1 as D (5 bases). This CDR3 is built from 14 residues. Germline V CDR1 and CDR2: SGHTS, YDEGEE. Trimming shortened V by 7 bases and J by 4 bases, and 15 bases separated the two germline ends. CDR3 protein: CASGSSQGNQPQHF. For the CDR3, the DNA is TGTGCCAGCGGCTCGAGCCAGGGAAATCAGCCCCAGCATTTT.

This clone was detected only a few times. The rearrangement joins TRBV29-1 to TRBJ2-7, with D perhaps matching TRBD1 (6 bases). This CDR3 spans 13 amino acids. Germline values: CDR1 SQVTM, CDR2 ANQGSEA. Deletions cut 8 bases from V and 0 bases from J, with 14 bases between. Written as DNA, the CDR3 is TGCAGCACACGGACAGAAAGCTCCTACGAGCAGTACTTC. As protein: CSTRTESSYEQYF.

The J gene is TRBJ1-3, the V gene TRBV29-1; D perhaps matches TRBD1 (5 bases). The CDR3 contains 13 residues. In germline, CDR1 is SQVTM, CDR2 ANQGSEA. V was trimmed by 2 bases and J by 4 bases, leaving 9 bases between them. The chain's CDR3 is CSVELGEGNTIYF. Here the CDR3 DNA reads TGCAGCGTTGAACTAGGGGAAGGAAACACCATATATTTT. The full variable domain, completed using reference TRBV29-1 and TRBJ1-3, is SAVISQKPSRDICQRGTSLTIQCQVDSQVTMMFWYRQQPGQSLTLIATANQGSEATYESGFVIDKFPISRPNLTFSTLTVSNMSPEDSSIYLCSVELGEGNTIYFGEGSWLTVV.

The rearrangement links TRBV9 to TRBJ2-1, with 14 bases that match TRBD2. The CDR3 contains 16 residues. V shed 1 base, J shed 7 bases, and the junction held 4 bases outside the gene matches. CDR1 is SGDLS and CDR2 is YYNGEE in the germline V gene. As DNA, the CDR3 is TGTGCCAGCAGCGTAAAGACTAGCGGGGGGGATAATGAGCAGTTCTTC. Translating it yields CASSVKTSGGDNEQFF.

The rearrangement joins TRBV6-6 to TRBJ2-5, with TRBD1 as a possible D gene (5 bases). The J call may not be correct, given that the DNA end is closer to TRBJ2-7. Germline V gene data show CDR1 as MNHNY and CDR2 as SVGAGI (reference sequence). This CDR3 is built from 12 residues. The CDR3 is CASRSGAYEQYF. In DNA form, the CDR3 reads TGTGCCAGCAGGTCTGGGGCTTACGAGCAGTACTTC.

Concerning this clone itself: Other DNA sequences in this specimen translate into the identical CDR3. This sequence joins TRBV5-6 and TRBJ1-1; D is uncertain. This CDR3 is built from 14 residues. Trimming removed 0 bases at V and 0 bases at J, with 6 bases between. Germline loops: CDR1 SGHDT, CDR2 YYEEEE. The CDR3 sequence is CASSLEGVNTEAFF. The CDR3 DNA is TGTGCCAGCAGCTTGGAGGGAGTGAACACTGAAGCTTTCTTT.

The CDR3 region has the DNA TGTGCCAGCAGTGAAAAACAGGGGGTTTGGGCAGATACGCAGTATTTT. Encoded protein: CASSEKQGVWADTQYF. The chain is built from TRBV2 and TRBJ2-3, with 8 bases matching TRBD1. The CDR3 runs 16 residues. Unmatched junction bases numbered 8, after V lost 2 bases and J lost 4 bases. Germline V gene data show CDR1 as SNHLY and CDR2 as FYNNEI.